The clone carrying this T cell receptor (beta chain) has just a few counts. The data are from a study of cytomegalovirus exposure and HLA in healthy donors. Produced via immunoSEQ multiplex PCR; TCRdb's table is partial and in-frame only. The repertoire holds approximately 160,000 clones, around 85% seen once, with around 5% in the top ten. This CDR3 comprises 13 residues. Trimming took off 6 bases at V and 7 bases at J, with 13 bases between the two ends. In germline, CDR1 is KGHSH, CDR2 LQKENI. This sequence joins TRBV18 and TRBJ2-1; a possible D gene is TRBD2 (6 bases). Material for sequencing was PBMCs. This TCR came from a woman in her thirties in good health and CMV-seronegative. CDR3 amino acids: CASSARLVNEQFF. The CDR3 DNA follows: TGTGCCAGCTCGGCCAGACTAGTAAATGAGCAGTTCTTC. Complete variable domain (other parts from reference TRBV18 and TRBJ2-1): NAGVMQNPRHLVRRRGQEARLRCSPMKGHSHVYWYRQLPEEGLKFMVYLQKENIIDESGMPKERFSAEFPKEGPSILRIQQVVRGDSAAYFCASSARLVNEQFFGPGTRLTVL.